The clone carrying this T cell receptor beta chain has ten or more counts. Its antigen remains unidentified. Every diagnosis used clinical symptoms, serum thyroxine and TRAb, thyroid ultrasound and orbital computed tomography. Cells are PBMCs isolated from roughly 9.3 ml of fresh blood. The data are from a study of T cells in Graves' hyperthyroidism and ophthalmopathy. Whole-study context: The blood sample was taken at first diagnosis, before treatment began. Study-wide findings and caveats: Peripheral blood also featured most of the thyroid clonotypes expanded above 0.001.

TCR beta CDR3 regions were amplified from RNA transcripts. RT-PCR in the first round (using the HTBI primer set) targeted the TCR CDR3. MiXCR, run by TCRdb on the multiplex PCR reads, gives a single entry per CDR3 protein. The sample consists of 500,000 to 800,000 distinct CDR3 sequences, 13% to 15% of them appearing once. V was pared by 5 bases and J by 4 bases, with 17 bases between. CDR1 SEHNR and CDR2 FQNEAQ come from the germline V gene (reference sequence). This CDR3 region has 15 residues. Sequenced input: blood. This sequence joins TRBV7-9 and TRBJ1-2; TRBD1 is a possible D gene (5 bases). This receptor was obtained from a woman aged 45-60 years with Graves' ophthalmopathy. CDR3 region: CASSPAGAFGYGYTF. CDR3 bases: TGTGCCAGCAGCCCAGCCGGGGCGTTCGGCTATGGCTACACCTTC.